These 16 T cell receptor beta chains originate from one sample sequenced in a study of identical twins. MiXCR, applied by TCRdb to the 5' RACE reads, yields one record per CDR3 protein. The sample contains hundreds of thousands of distinct CDR3 sequences, 6% to 8% of which appear only once. The same sample was also used in a study of yellow fever vaccine responses in identical twins.

Sequencing was performed on CD8+ T cells sorted from blood. The receptors originated from a woman between 18 and 29 years old in good health.

This clonotype has a count of ten or more. The CDR3 DNA follows: TGCAGTGCTAGACGGCCGAACACCGGGGAGCTGTTTTTT. The encoded protein is CSARRPNTGELFF. V usage is TRBV20-1 and J usage is TRBJ2-2; no clear D. The CDR3 consists of 13 residues. Germline V gives CDR1 DFQATT, CDR2 SNEGSKA (reference sequence). The V gene lost 2 bases and the J gene lost 0 bases, with 4 bases spanning the gap.

This clonotype appeared a few times. The CDR3: CASSQDAGAYEQYV. The CDR3 nucleotides are TGCGCCAGCAGCCAAGATGCTGGGGCCTACGAGCAGTACGTC. The chain carries TRBV4-1 and TRBJ2-7, with no clear D. The CDR3 has 14 amino acids. Trimming left V 0 bases short and J 2 bases short, with 8 bases between. Germline-derived CDR1 and CDR2 are MGHRA and YSYEKL.

The chain has TRBV29-1 and TRBJ2-3, with 10 bases that match TRBD1. Germline V gene sequence: CDR1 SQVTM, CDR2 ANQGSEA. J gave up 4 bases and V 7 bases, and 11 bases lay outside the gene matches. CDR3 length equals 15 residues. CDR3 coding DNA: TGCAGCGCGCACCACCCCGGGACAGGGGCAGATACGCAGTATTTT. Protein sequence: CSAHHPGTGADTQYF.

There are a few counts of this clonotype. The chain employs TRBV4-1 and TRBJ2-1; the D gene is possibly TRBD1 (6 bases). The CDR3 has 13 residues. Between the trimmed V and J ends, which lost 4 bases and 8 bases, there was a span of 12 bases. Germline V CDR1 and CDR2: MGHRA, YSYEKL. The CDR3 region is CASSRDRIDEQFF. CDR3 bases: TGCGCCAGCAGCCGAGACAGGATCGATGAGCAGTTCTTC.

This clonotype was picked up a small number of times. The rearrangement joins TRBV6-5 to TRBJ2-3; no reliable D call. Trimming removed 10 bases from V and 6 bases from J, with 11 bases in between. From germline, CDR1 is MNHEY and CDR2 SVGAGI. CDR3 size: 11 residues. Here the CDR3 DNA reads TGTGCCACCGGGCTTCACGATACGCAGTATTTT. It specifies CATGLHDTQYF.

V is TRBV12-3 or TRBV12-4 and J is TRBJ2-7; tentatively, D is TRBD1 or TRBD2 (5 bases each). Trimming pared 5 bases from V and 7 bases from J, leaving 21 bases between. The CDR3 has 15 residues. The CDR3 DNA follows: TGTGCCAGCAGTACCCCCCGGGGCAGGGTGGTAGAGCAGTACTTC. Translation: CASSTPRGRVVEQYF.

The genes are TRBV2 and TRBJ2-1; D call uncertain. The CDR3 length is 14 residues. The germline V gene has CDR1 SNHLY and CDR2 FYNNEI. V dropped 1 base and J dropped 8 bases, with 12 bases sitting between them. The CDR3 here is CASSEGATLDEQFF. The CDR3 nucleotides read TGTGCCAGCAGTGAAGGGGCCACTCTGGATGAGCAGTTCTTC.

This clonotype was recorded many times. This chain joins TRBV24-1 and TRBJ2-2; D is undetermined. Trimming shortened V by 5 bases and J by 3 bases, and 9 bases separated the two germline ends. This CDR3 has 14 amino acids. Germline values: CDR1 KGHDR, CDR2 SFDVKD. The CDR3 nucleotides read TGTGCCACCAGTGGATTCCGAGACACCGGGGAGCTGTTTTTT. Amino acids: CATSGFRDTGELFF.

The chain combines TRBV7-7 with TRBJ2-5; D is ambiguous. This CDR3 spans 15 amino acids. From germline, CDR1 is SSHAT and CDR2 FNYEAQ (reference sequence). V dropped 4 bases and J dropped 2 bases, with 14 bases sitting between them. In DNA, the CDR3 is TGTGCCAGCAGCTACCGCGGACGGCAGCAAGAGACCCAGTACTTC. Encoded protein: CASSYRGRQQETQYF.

This clonotype showed up many times. The V gene is TRBV7-6, the J gene TRBJ2-1; maybe TRBD1 (6 bases). The ends were cut back, 3 bases at V and 2 bases at J, with 11 bases in the middle. CDR1 is SGHVS, CDR2 FNYEAQ, per germline. CDR3 length: 15 residues. CDR3 region: CASSLRTATYNEQFF. In DNA form, the CDR3 reads TGTGCCAGCAGCTTGCGGACAGCGACCTACAATGAGCAGTTCTTC.

By proportion, this clonotype is medium-sized. V and J are TRBV24-1 and TRBJ1-1; D remains ambiguous. The CDR3 extends over 14 amino acids. Trimming cost V 5 bases and J 10 bases, with 19 bases left between them. Germline assignment: CDR1 KGHDR and CDR2 SFDVKD. CDR3 sequence reads: CATSASTGSFGAFF. The CDR3, as DNA: TGTGCCACCAGTGCCTCGACGGGGTCCTTCGGAGCTTTCTTT.

This clonotype was counted only a few times. The rearrangement links TRBV5-1 to TRBJ2-7, with 9 bases fitting TRBD1. The CDR3 totals 13 residues. Germline loops: CDR1 SGHRS, CDR2 YFSETQ. With V trimmed by 3 bases and J by 6 bases, 4 bases remained unmatched. This CDR3 reads CASSWGQGGEQYV. Here the CDR3 DNA reads TGCGCCAGCAGCTGGGGACAGGGTGGCGAGCAGTACGTC.

The sample holds a few counts of this clonotype. V usage is TRBV11-2 and J usage is TRBJ2-3; D is uncertain. Germline CDR1 SGHAT, CDR2 FQNNGV. This CDR3 contains 14 residues. The V end was cut by 0 bases, the J end by 2 bases, with 6 bases between. The CDR3 DNA reads TGTGCCAGCAGCTTAGAGGCTCCCACAGATACGCAGTATTTT. Translated: CASSLEAPTDTQYF.

In this sample, this clonotype turned up a few times. The rearrangement uses TRBV11-1 and TRBJ1-1; 7 bases are a match to TRBD1. CDR1 and CDR2 from the germline V gene are SGHAT and FQDESV (reference sequence). J was trimmed by 4 bases and V by 5 bases; bases with no gene match: 7. The CDR3 runs 14 residues. The CDR3 sequence: CASSRQGGGTEAFF. The CDR3 DNA follows: TGTGCCAGCAGCCGACAGGGCGGCGGCACTGAAGCTTTCTTT.

V usage is TRBV6-1 and J usage is TRBJ2-3, with D maybe TRBD1 (5 bases). V shed 4 bases and J shed 0 bases, with 11 bases lying between them. The V gene's germline CDR1 is MNHNS and CDR2 SASEGT. This CDR3 has 15 residues. As DNA, the CDR3 is TGTGCCAGCAGTGCGGACACGACTAGCACAGATACGCAGTATTTT. It codes for CASSADTTSTDTQYF.

The CDR3 here is CASSIWGNPWGEQFF. The CDR3 DNA follows: TGTGCCAGTAGTATTTGGGGGAACCCTTGGGGCGAGCAGTTCTTC. The V and J genes are TRBV19 and TRBJ2-1; D is perhaps TRBD1 or TRBD2 (5 bases each). Trimming pared 3 bases from V and 10 bases from J, leaving 19 bases between. Per the germline V gene, CDR1 is LNHDA and CDR2 is SQIVND (reference sequence). The CDR3 is 15 amino acids.